Included here is one T cell receptor beta chain sequence, with context. Its antigen remains unidentified. This CDR3 is also generated by other DNA sequences in the sample. The data derive from a study of cytomegalovirus exposure and HLA in healthy donors. Broader study findings: Cytomegalovirus status was reportedly diagnosed by the classifier with high specificity and sensitivity. A later look showed TCR association rates differing by HLA locus, highest for DRB1 and lowest for HLA-C.

Germline CDR1 SGHRS, CDR2 YFSETQ. The ends lost 1 base at V and 5 bases at J; junction bases unmatched: 5. The CDR3 spans 15 residues. Researchers ran the PCR with 60 Vbeta and 13 Jbeta primers. Using immunoSEQ multiplex PCR, the repertoire was profiled, and TCRdb retains in-frame clones only, with some absent. The table lists some 120,000 clones, more than 80% of them singletons, with about 6.7% in the top ten. This receptor was taken from a young woman in good health and CMV-seropositive. The V call is TRBV5-1, the J call TRBJ2-5, with 10 bases lining up with TRBD2. Sequenced input: PBMCs. The CDR3 DNA sequence: TGCGCCAGCAGCTTGACTAGCGGGATAGGGGAGACCCAGTACTTC. Its translation is CASSLTSGIGETQYF.